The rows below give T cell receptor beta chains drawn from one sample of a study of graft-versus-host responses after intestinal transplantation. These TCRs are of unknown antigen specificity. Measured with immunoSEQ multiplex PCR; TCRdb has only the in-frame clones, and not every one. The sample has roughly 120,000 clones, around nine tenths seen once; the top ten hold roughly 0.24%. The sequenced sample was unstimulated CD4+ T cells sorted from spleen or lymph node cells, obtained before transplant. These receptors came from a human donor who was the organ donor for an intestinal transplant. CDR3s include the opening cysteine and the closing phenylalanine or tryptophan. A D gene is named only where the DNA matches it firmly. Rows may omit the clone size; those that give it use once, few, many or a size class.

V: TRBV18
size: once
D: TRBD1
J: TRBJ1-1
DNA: TGTGCCAGCTCACCGGACAGGGACACTGAAGCTTTCTTT
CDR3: CASSPDRDTEAFF

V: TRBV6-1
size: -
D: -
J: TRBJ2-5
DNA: TGTGCCAGCAGCCAGGACAGTTTCCAAGAGACCCAGTACTTC
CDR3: CASSQDSFQETQYF

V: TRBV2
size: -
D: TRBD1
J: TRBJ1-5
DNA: TGTGCCAGCAGGGCAGGGGGCGCCGGCAATCAGCCCCAGCATTTT
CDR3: CASRAGGAGNQPQHF

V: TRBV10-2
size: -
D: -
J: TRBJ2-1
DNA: TGCGCCAGCAGCAGACAGTTCAACTCCTACAATGAGCAGTTCTTC
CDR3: CASSRQFNSYNEQFF

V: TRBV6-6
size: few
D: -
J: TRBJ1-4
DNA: TGTGCCAGCAGTTACGAGGGGGAAAAACTGTTTTTT
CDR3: CASSYEGEKLFF

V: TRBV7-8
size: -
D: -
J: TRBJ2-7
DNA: TGTGCCAGCAGCTTAATGGGATCCTACGAGCAGTACTTC
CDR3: CASSLMGSYEQYF

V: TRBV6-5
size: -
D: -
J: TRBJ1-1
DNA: TGTGCCAGCAGTTCCAGGGACACTGAAGCTTTCTTT
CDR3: CASSSRDTEAFF

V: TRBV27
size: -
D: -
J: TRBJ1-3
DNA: TGTGCCAGCAGTTTATCGGGGGGAAGCATATATTTT
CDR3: CASSLSGGSIYF

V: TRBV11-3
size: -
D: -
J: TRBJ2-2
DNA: TGTGCCAGCAGCTTCATAGGGGCCGAAACCGGGGAGCTGTTTTTT
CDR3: CASSFIGAETGELFF

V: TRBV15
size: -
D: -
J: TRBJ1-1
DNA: TGTGCCACCAGCAGGGAAGGGTGGGGCACTGAAGCTTTCTTT
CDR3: CATSREGWGTEAFF

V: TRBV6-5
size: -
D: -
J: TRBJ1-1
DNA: TGTGCCAGCAGTTACGGGGGGGTTGGCAACACTGAAGCTTTCTTT
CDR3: CASSYGGVGNTEAFF

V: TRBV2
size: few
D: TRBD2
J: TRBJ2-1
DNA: TGTGCCAGCAGCCAAAGCGGGAGAAGGTACAATGAGCAGTTCTTC
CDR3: CASSQSGRRYNEQFF

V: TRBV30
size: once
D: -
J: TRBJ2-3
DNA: TGTGCCTGGAGTGAAGGGACGAACACAGATACGCAGTATTTT
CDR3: CAWSEGTNTDTQYF

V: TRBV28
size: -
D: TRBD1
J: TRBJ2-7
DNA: TGTGCCAGCAGTTTATACAGGGGGCCCTACGAGCAGTACTTC
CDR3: CASSLYRGPYEQYF

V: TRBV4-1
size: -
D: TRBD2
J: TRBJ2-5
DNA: TGCGCCAGCAGCCGCCAGGAGCTAGCGGGGGCCAGTGAGACCCAGTACTTC
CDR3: CASSRQELAGASETQYF

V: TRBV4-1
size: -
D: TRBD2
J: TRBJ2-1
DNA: TGCGCCAGCAGCCCACGGGGCCGACTAGCGGGAGGCCATTGGTACAATGAGCAGTTCTTC
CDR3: CASSPRGRLAGGHWYNEQFF

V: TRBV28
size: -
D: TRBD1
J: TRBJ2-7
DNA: TGTGCCAGCAGAGATGGGACAGGGTGGTCGTACGAGCAGTACTTC
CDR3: CASRDGTGWSYEQYF

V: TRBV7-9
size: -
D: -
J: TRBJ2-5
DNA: TGTGCCAGCAGCTCCCCCGCTGGGCAAGAGACCCAGTACTTC
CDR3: CASSSPAGQETQYF

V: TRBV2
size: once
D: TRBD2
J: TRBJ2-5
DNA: TGTGCCAGCAGGAGGGGGACTAGCGGGAGGGCCGAGGAGACCCAGTACTTC
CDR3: CASRRGTSGRAEETQYF

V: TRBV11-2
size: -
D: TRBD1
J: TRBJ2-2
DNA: TGTGCCAGCAGCACCCGACAGGGGACGAACACCGGGGAGCTGTTTTTT
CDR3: CASSTRQGTNTGELFF